This TCR beta chain was recovered during a study of T-cell reconstitution after alpha-beta-depleted transplantation in children (TCRdb year 2016). Concerning the study at large: T-cell immune reconstitution after TCRalphabeta/CD19-depleted allogeneic hematopoietic cell transplantation in children was quantitatively tracked in the study by means of TCR repertoire profiling. Paper-wide results and their limitations: Apparently early alphabetaT-cell count recovery about two months after transplant reportedly relied on only several hundred rapidly expanded clones derived from non-depleted graft cells. Over the following months the frequencies of hyperexpanded clones went down, and after one year T-cell counts and TCRbeta diversity were mostly credited to newly produced T cells. In some patients, the high TCRbeta diversity seen at day 60 was put down to recipient T cells and intrathymic progenitors that had survived conditioning.

Libraries were built with PCR. The reads were generated on an Illumina HiSeq 2500. Molecular barcoding was employed in the preparation of TCR libraries, with unique molecular identifiers being used to normalize TCRbeta repertoire quantification. TCRdb reanalyzed the raw reads on its own, using fastp at Q25 for trimming and MiXCR for clone calling, and kept in-frame beta chains. Identical CDR3 proteins give one entry, which carries the most common genes and DNA. This sample lists roughly 98,000 distinct CDR3 sequences; 15% to 17% were detected once. The ten largest make up roughly a fifth of the sample. The treatment or condition label for this specimen denotes: allogeneic hematopoietic cell transplantation with graft depleted of TCRalphabeta T cells and CD19 B cells. The children who served as transplant recipients had been given grafts of TCRalphabeta/CD19-depleted allogeneic hematopoietic cells.

Based on the germline V gene, the CDR1 and CDR2 sequences are SGHRS and YFSETQ. Deletion took 5 bases off V and 7 bases off J, with a span of 19 bases between the germline ends. Including cysteine and phenylalanine, the CDR3 has 15 amino acids. Just CDR3 DNA is preserved here, 45 bases in frame from base 1. This clonotype was seen more than once but under ten times. Its antigen remains undetermined. One base away there is no much larger clone; base qualities are not given. The chain couples TRBV5-1 to TRBJ2-1; TRBD1 is perhaps the D gene, given 5 matching bases. The clonotype was recovered from a male patient aged 2-10 years who had a stem cell transplant for acute lymphoblastic leukemia, so the T cells may come from the graft donor. The input for sequencing was PBMCs, mostly from graft donor cells, taken 180 days after TCRalphabeta/CD19-depleted stem cell transplant. The bases are TGCGCCAGCAGGCAGACTCCAGGGAATGGTAATGAGCAGTTCTTC. It codes for CASRQTPGNGNEQFF.